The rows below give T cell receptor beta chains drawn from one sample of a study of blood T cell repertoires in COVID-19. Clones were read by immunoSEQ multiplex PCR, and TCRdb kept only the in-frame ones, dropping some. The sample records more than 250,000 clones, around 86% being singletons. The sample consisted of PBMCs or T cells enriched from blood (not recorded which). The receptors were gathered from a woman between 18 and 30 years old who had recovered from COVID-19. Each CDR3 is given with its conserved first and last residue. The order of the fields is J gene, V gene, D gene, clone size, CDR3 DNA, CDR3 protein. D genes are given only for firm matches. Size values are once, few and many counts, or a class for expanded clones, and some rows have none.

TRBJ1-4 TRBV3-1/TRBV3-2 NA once TGTGCCAGCAGCCGATCCTCAGGGATTGATGAAAAACTGTTTTTT CASSRSSGIDEKLFF
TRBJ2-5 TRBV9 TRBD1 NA TGTGCCAGCAGCGAGGAGGACAGGGTCGAGACCCAGTACTTC CASSEEDRVETQYF
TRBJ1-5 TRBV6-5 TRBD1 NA TGTGCCAGCAGAAGGGACAGGGGAGGCAATCAGCCCCAGCATTTT CASRRDRGGNQPQHF
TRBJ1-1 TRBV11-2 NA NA TGTGCCAGCACCAGATTAACAACGGGCACTGAAGCTTTCTTT CASTRLTTGTEAFF
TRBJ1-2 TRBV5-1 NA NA TGCGCCAGCAGCGGGGCCTCAAATAACTATGGCTACACCTTC CASSGASNNYGYTF
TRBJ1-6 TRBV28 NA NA TGTGCCAGCAGTTTAATCGCGAGCTCCTATAATTCACCCCTCCACTTT CASSLIASSYNSPLHF
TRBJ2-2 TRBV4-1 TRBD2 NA TGCGCCAGCAGCCAATCCACACTACTAGCGGGAGAGAACACCGGGGAGCTGTTTTTT CASSQSTLLAGENTGELFF
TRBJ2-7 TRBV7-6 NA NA TGTGCCAGCAGCTTAGAGGCGGGCCCCCACGAGCAGTACTTC CASSLEAGPHEQYF
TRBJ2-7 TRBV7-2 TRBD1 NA TGTGCCAGCAGCTTGGGGGGACAGGGGAACTACGAGCAGTACTTC CASSLGGQGNYEQYF
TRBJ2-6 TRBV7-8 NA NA TGTGCCAGCAGCTCCGTTCTCACTCTGGGGGCCAACGTCCTGACTTTC CASSSVLTLGANVLTF
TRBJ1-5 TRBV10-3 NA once TGTGCCATCAGTGAGTCTTACGGAGGGGTCAATCAGCCCCAGCATTTT CAISESYGGVNQPQHF
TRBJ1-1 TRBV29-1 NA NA TGCAGCGTTGAAGATCAAGGGGGTATCACTGAAGCTTTCTTT CSVEDQGGITEAFF
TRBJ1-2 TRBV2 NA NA TGTGCCAGCAGTGACAGGAGGTACTCTTCCTCCTATGGCTACACCTTC CASSDRRYSSSYGYTF
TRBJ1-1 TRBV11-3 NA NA TGTGCCAGCAGCTTTGGCCCTTTGGGGGGGCAAGCTTTCTTT CASSFGPLGGQAFF
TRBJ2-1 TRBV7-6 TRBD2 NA TGTGCCAGCAGACCCCTACCCGGACTAGCGGGAGGCGGTGAGCAGTTCTTC CASRPLPGLAGGGEQFF
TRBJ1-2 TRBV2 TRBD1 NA TGTGCCAGCAGTGAAGAGGCATGGGGACAGACAACTTCTGGCTACACCTTC CASSEEAWGQTTSGYTF
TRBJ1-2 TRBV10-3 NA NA TGTGCCATCGCGGGGCAGGGCGGTAGCTATGGCTACACCTTC CAIAGQGGSYGYTF
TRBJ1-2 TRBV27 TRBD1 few TGTGCCAGCAGTTTCACAGGGGGCGTCGGCTACACCTTC CASSFTGGVGYTF
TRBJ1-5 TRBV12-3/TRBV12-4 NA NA TGTGCCAGCAGTTCACAGGGCGGTCAGCCCCAGCATTTT CASSSQGGQPQHF
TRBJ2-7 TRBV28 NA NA TGTGCCAGCAGGGGACTTAACTTTTACGAGCAGTACTTC CASRGLNFYEQYF
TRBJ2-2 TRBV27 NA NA TGTGCCAGCAGTCCCTCGAGGAACACCGGGGAGCTGTTTTTT CASSPSRNTGELFF
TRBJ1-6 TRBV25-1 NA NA TGTGCCAGCAGTGACGGGGAAAGCTCACCCCTCCACTTT CASSDGESSPLHF
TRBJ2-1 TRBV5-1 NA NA TGCGCCAGCAGCTTGGGGCTAGCAGACGTAAATGAGCAGTTCTTC CASSLGLADVNEQFF
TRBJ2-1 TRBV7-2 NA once TGTGCCAGCAGCTTGGGGACTTCAAAGGTCAATGAGCAGTTCTTC CASSLGTSKVNEQFF
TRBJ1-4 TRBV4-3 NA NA TGCGCCAGCAGCCAAGGGGCCGCAACTAATGAAAAACTGTTTTTT CASSQGAATNEKLFF
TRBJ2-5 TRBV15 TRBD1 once TGTGCCACCAGCAGTCGACAGGGACAAGAGACCCAGTACTTC CATSSRQGQETQYF
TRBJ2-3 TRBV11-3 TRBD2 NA TGTGCCAGCAGTAGACTAGCGGGGAGTGCGCAGTATTTT CASSRLAGSAQYF
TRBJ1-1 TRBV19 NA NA TGTGCCAGTAGAGGGGTCGGCACTGAAGCTTTCTTT CASRGVGTEAFF
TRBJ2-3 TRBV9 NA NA TGTGCCAGCAGCGCCCATCCGGGCGGCGGGGTCACAGATACGCAGTATTTT CASSAHPGGGVTDTQYF
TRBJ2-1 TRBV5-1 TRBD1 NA TGCGCCAGCAGCATGGGACAGGGGCCTAACAATGAGCAGTTCTTC CASSMGQGPNNEQFF
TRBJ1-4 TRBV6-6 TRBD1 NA TGTGCCAGCAGTTACCCGGGACAGACTAATGAAAAACTGTTTTTT CASSYPGQTNEKLFF
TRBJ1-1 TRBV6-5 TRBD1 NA TGTGCCAGTCGACAGGGGAGGTGGGTCACTGAAGCTTTCTTT CASRQGRWVTEAFF
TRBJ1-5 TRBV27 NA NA TGTGCCAGCAGTTTACGGGGGGCGGGGGCTCAGCCCCAGCATTTT CASSLRGAGAQPQHF